The next 9 T cell receptor beta chains were all read from a single sample in a study of T-cell memory formation after mild COVID-19. Each CDR3 protein is one row after TCRdb ran MiXCR on the 5' RACE reads. The profile shows about 110,000 distinct CDR3 sequences, roughly 12% of them singletons. Sequences were obtained from PBMCs or a T cell subset sorted from them (not recorded which). Receptor source: an adult woman who had mild COVID-19 (a few samples of this study predate the infection). Cell type and time point are not known.

Ten or more counts support this clonotype. The chain links TRBV27 to TRBJ2-1; unclear D gene. The CDR3 has 13 residues. Germline CDR1 MNHEY, CDR2 SMNVEV (reference sequence). Trimming left V 5 bases short and J 3 bases short, with 8 bases between. The CDR3: CASSLSRYNEQFF. For the CDR3, the DNA is TGTGCCAGCAGTCTGAGCCGCTACAATGAGCAGTTCTTC.

The rearrangement links TRBV7-2 to TRBJ2-1; perhaps TRBD2 as D (6 bases). The germline V gene has CDR1 SGHTA and CDR2 FQGNSA. V lost 5 bases and J 6 bases, leaving 11 bases between the germline ends. CDR3 size: 13 residues. The CDR3 bases are TGTGCCAGCAGCCCCGTGGGGGGCAATGAGCAGTTCTTC. This encodes CASSPVGGNEQFF.

The rearrangement uses TRBV5-1 and TRBJ2-1; D is undetermined. The V end was cut by 1 base, the J end by 7 bases, with 9 bases between. Germline V gene sequence: CDR1 SGHRS, CDR2 YFSETQ. The CDR3 is 13 residues long. In DNA, the CDR3 is TGCGCCAGCAGCTTGACCTACACTAATGAGCAGTTCTTC. Protein sequence: CASSLTYTNEQFF.

V gene TRBV6-2 or TRBV6-3 combines with J gene TRBJ2-7; TRBD2 aligns across 7 bases. V lost 8 bases to trimming and J lost 4 bases; unmatched junction nucleotides: 8. The CDR3 covers 13 residues. Germline V gene lookup returns CDR1 MNHEY and CDR2 SVGEGT. Here the CDR3 DNA reads TGTGCCAGCCGGTTAGCGGGTTATTACGAGCAGTACTTC. Residues: CASRLAGYYEQYF.

This clonotype has just a few counts. The V gene is TRBV6-1, the J gene TRBJ1-1; D uncertain. The CDR3 has 15 amino acids. V was pared by 1 base and J by 4 bases, with 13 bases between. CDR1 is MNHNS, CDR2 SASEGT, per germline. In nucleotides, the CDR3 is TGTGCCAGCAGTGAAGATCCGGGTTTAGTCACTGAAGCTTTCTTT. Translating gives CASSEDPGLVTEAFF.

V usage is TRBV3-1 and J usage is TRBJ2-1; maybe TRBD2 (5 bases). This CDR3 comprises 13 residues. V was trimmed by 1 base and J by 12 bases, leaving 13 bases between them. Per germline, CDR1 LGHDT and CDR2 YNNKEL (reference sequence). CDR3 nucleotide sequence: TGTGCCAGCAGCCAAGCCTCCGGGAAGGCGCAGTTCTTC. This translates into CASSQASGKAQFF.

This chain links TRBV30 with TRBJ2-3; 12 bases are shared with TRBD2. Germline lookup yields CDR1 GTSNPN and CDR2 SVGIG (reference sequence). The CDR3 length is 14 residues. J gave up 4 bases and V 4 bases, and 3 bases lay outside the gene matches. CDR3 in amino acids: CAWTRLAGADTQYF. In DNA form, the CDR3 reads TGTGCCTGGACCCGACTAGCGGGGGCAGATACGCAGTATTTT. Using reference TRBV30 and TRBJ2-3 for the parts outside the CDR3, the full variable domain is SQTIHQWPATLVQPVGSPLSLECTVEGTSNPNLYWYRQAAGRGLQLLFYSVGIGQISSEVPQNLSASRPQDRQFILSSKKLLLSDSGFYLCAWTRLAGADTQYFGPGTRLTVL.

In its sample, this clonotype was seen a few times. The genes are TRBV5-1 and TRBJ2-7; TRBD1 aligns across 9 bases. From germline, CDR1 is SGHRS and CDR2 YFSETQ. The CDR3 spans 15 residues. Losses at the gene ends were 0 bases for V and 2 bases for J; bases not matched to a gene: 3. The CDR3 coding sequence is TGCGCCAGCAGCTTGGCCGGGACAGGGACCTACGAGCAGTACTTC. It is translated as CASSLAGTGTYEQYF. Looking up the rest from reference TRBV5-1 and TRBJ2-7 gives the full variable domain: KAGVTQTPRYLIKTRGQQVTLSCSPISGHRSVSWYQQTPGQGLQFLFEYFSETQRNKGNFPGRFSGRQFSNSRSEMNVSTLELGDSALYLCASSLAGTGTYEQYFGPGTRLTVT.

This chain connects TRBV4-1 to TRBJ2-3, with 16 bases aligning to TRBD2. The CDR3 spans 19 residues. The V gene's germline CDR1 is MGHRA and CDR2 YSYEKL. V shed 4 bases, J shed 3 bases, and the junction held 10 bases outside the gene matches. The CDR3 here is CASSRLGTSGGARTDTQYF. The CDR3 bases are TGCGCCAGCAGCCGCCTCGGGACTAGCGGGGGGGCCCGGACAGATACGCAGTATTTT.